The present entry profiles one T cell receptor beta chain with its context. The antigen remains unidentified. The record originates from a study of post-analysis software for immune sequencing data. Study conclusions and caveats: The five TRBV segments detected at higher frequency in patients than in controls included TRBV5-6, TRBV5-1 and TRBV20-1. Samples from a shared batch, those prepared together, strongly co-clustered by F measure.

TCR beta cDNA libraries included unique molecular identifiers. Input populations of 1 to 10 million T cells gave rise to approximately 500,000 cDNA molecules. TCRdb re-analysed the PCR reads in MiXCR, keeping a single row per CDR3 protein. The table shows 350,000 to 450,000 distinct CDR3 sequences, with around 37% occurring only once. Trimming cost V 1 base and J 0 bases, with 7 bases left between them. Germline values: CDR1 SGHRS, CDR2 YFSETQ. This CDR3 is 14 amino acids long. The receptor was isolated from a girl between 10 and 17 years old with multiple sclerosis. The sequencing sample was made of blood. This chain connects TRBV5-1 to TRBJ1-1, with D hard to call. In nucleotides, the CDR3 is TGCGCCAGCAGCTTGAAGAACCTGAACACTGAAGCTTTCTTT. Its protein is CASSLKNLNTEAFF.